This entry lists 30 T cell receptor beta chains sequenced from one sample in a study of T cell changes during pregnancy in multiple sclerosis. Only in-frame clones appear in the TCRdb table, and some are missing; sequencing was by immunoSEQ multiplex PCR. The table has 28,000 or so clones, about 93% seen once. The material sequenced was CD8+ T cells from peripheral blood mononuclear cells, taken before pregnancy. The receptors originated from a female donor with multiple sclerosis, enrolled in a pregnancy study.

The chain links TRBV6-1 to TRBJ2-2; 11 bases map to TRBD2. The CDR3 totals 15 residues. Per the germline V gene, CDR1 is MNHNS and CDR2 is SASEGT. The J segment lost 7 bases and the V segment lost 5 bases, leaving 6 bases of the junction unmatched. This CDR3 reads CASSTRTSGLGELFF. As DNA, the CDR3 is TGTGCCAGCAGTACCCGGACTAGCGGGCTCGGGGAGCTGTTTTTT.

The chain carries TRBV4-1 and TRBJ1-1; 7 bases are shared with TRBD1. Germline-derived CDR1 and CDR2 are MGHRA and YSYEKL. The CDR3 consists of 15 residues. With V trimmed by 3 bases and J by 3 bases, 7 bases remained unmatched. The CDR3 loop is CASSQLGDSDTEAFF. Here the CDR3 DNA reads TGCGCCAGCAGCCAGCTCGGGGACAGCGACACTGAAGCTTTCTTT.

The chain is built from TRBV11-3 and TRBJ2-5; TRBD2 matches at 13 bases. Trimming removed 5 bases from V and 4 bases from J; junction bases left unmatched: 4. Germline lookup yields CDR1 SGHNT and CDR2 YENEEA. The length of the CDR3 is 15 residues. CDR3 nucleotide sequence: TGTGCCAGCAGCACTAGCGGGAGGGCCGGAGAGACCCAGTACTTC. This translates into CASSTSGRAGETQYF.

The chain is built from TRBV28 and TRBJ2-7; 11 bases are a match to TRBD2. The germline V gene encodes CDR1 MDHEN and CDR2 SYDVKM. The CDR3 has 19 amino acids. V dropped 5 bases and J dropped 1; count of bases not matched to a gene: 16. The CDR3 DNA is TGTGCCAGCAGTCCCTCAGCACTAGCGGGAGTTCGGGCATCCTACGAGCAGTACTTC. Amino acids: CASSPSALAGVRASYEQYF. Filled out from reference TRBV28 and TRBJ2-7, the complete variable domain reads DVKVTQSSRYLVKRTGEKVFLECVQDMDHENMFWYRQDPGLGLRLIYFSYDVKMKEKGDIPEGYSVSREKKERFSLILESASTNQTSMYLCASSPSALAGVRASYEQYFGPGTRLTVT.

The chain couples TRBV4-1 to TRBJ1-1, with TRBD1 identical over 7 bases. The CDR3 runs to 17 residues. The germline V gene encodes CDR1 MGHRA and CDR2 YSYEKL. With 0 bases clipped from V and 0 bases from J, the junction kept 7 bases outside the gene matches. This CDR3 reads CASSQDQGVGLNTEAFF. The CDR3 bases are TGCGCCAGCAGCCAAGATCAGGGGGTCGGGTTGAACACTGAAGCTTTCTTT.

The chain joins TRBV27 to TRBJ2-1; 11 nucleotides match TRBD1. This CDR3 is built from 15 residues. V shed 0 bases, J shed 9 bases, and the junction held 4 bases outside the gene matches. The germline CDR1 and CDR2 sequences are MNHEY and SMNVEV (reference sequence). The CDR3 protein is CASSLSWTGGPEQFF. In DNA, the CDR3 is TGTGCCAGCAGTTTATCCTGGACAGGGGGCCCTGAGCAGTTCTTC.

This rearrangement joins TRBV19 to TRBJ1-3; D not resolved. CDR3 length equals 16 residues. The V gene lost 3 bases and the J gene lost 2 bases, with 14 bases spanning the gap. In germline, CDR1 is LNHDA, CDR2 SQIVND (reference sequence). The CDR3 loop reads CASSIRRLRPGNTIYF. The CDR3 DNA reads as TGTGCCAGTAGTATTAGACGACTAAGACCTGGAAACACCATATATTTT.

This sequence joins TRBV4-3 and TRBJ1-6; D call uncertain. The CDR3 totals 15 residues. The V gene lost 0 bases and the J gene lost 10 bases, with 13 bases spanning the gap. Germline V CDR1 and CDR2: LGHNA, YSLEER. The CDR3 nucleotides read TGCGCCAGCAGCCAAGAAAAGGACCTAGCGTCACCCCTCCACTTT. Translating gives CASSQEKDLASPLHF.

The chain combines TRBV30 with TRBJ2-2, with D perhaps TRBD2 (6 bases). The germline V and J ends were trimmed by 4 bases and 5 bases, with 8 bases remaining between them. The CDR3 contains 12 residues. Germline CDR1 is GTSNPN and CDR2 is SVGIG (reference sequence). The CDR3 DNA is TGTGCCTGGACCGGAGGGACCGGGGAGCTGTTTTTT. It is translated as CAWTGGTGELFF.

This clone was found once. The chain couples TRBV7-9 to TRBJ2-1; 8 nucleotides line up with TRBD2. The V segment lost 1 base and the J segment 5 bases; nucleotides outside the gene matches: 10. Germline V CDR1 and CDR2: SEHNR, FQNEAQ (reference sequence). The CDR3 is 17 residues long. Here the CDR3 DNA reads TGTGCCAGCAGCTTAGGGCCGGGAGGGATCCAAGACAATGAGCAGTTCTTC. It is translated as CASSLGPGGIQDNEQFF.

The rearrangement joins TRBV7-9 to TRBJ2-6; TRBD2 matches at 10 bases. Germline-derived CDR1 and CDR2 are SEHNR and FQNEAQ (reference sequence). This CDR3 has 16 residues. V lost 5 bases to trimming and J lost 2 bases; unmatched junction nucleotides: 3. The CDR3 sequence: CASSPAGGPGANVLTF. The CDR3 nucleotides are TGTGCCAGCAGCCCAGCGGGAGGGCCTGGGGCCAACGTCCTGACTTTC.

This rearrangement joins TRBV6-1 to TRBJ1-1, with D maybe TRBD1 (6 bases). Trimming shortened V by 8 bases and J by 8 bases, and 12 bases separated the two germline ends. This CDR3 is built from 11 residues. CDR1 is MNHNS and CDR2 is SASEGT in the germline V gene. The CDR3: CASLGGREAFF. The CDR3 region has the DNA TGTGCCAGCCTCGGGGGGCGAGAAGCTTTCTTT.

This clone has only a few counts. The chain employs TRBV7-9 and TRBJ1-1; tentatively, D is TRBD1 (5 bases). Per the germline V gene, CDR1 is SEHNR and CDR2 is FQNEAQ (reference sequence). This CDR3 spans 13 amino acids. The germline V and J ends were trimmed by 3 bases and 6 bases, with 11 bases remaining between them. The CDR3 sequence: CASSFFTGAEAFF. The DNA of the CDR3 is TGTGCCAGCAGCTTTTTTACGGGGGCTGAAGCTTTCTTT.

This clone has a handful of counts. The chain combines TRBV29-1 with TRBJ1-1; 9 bases are a match to TRBD1. Germline values: CDR1 SQVTM, CDR2 ANQGSEA. The ends lost 6 bases at V and 11 bases at J; junction bases unmatched: 16. This CDR3 is built from 14 residues. In nucleotides, the CDR3 is TGCAGCGTCAAGACGGGGACAGGGATCGCGATTGCTTTCTTT. This codes for CSVKTGTGIAIAFF.

J is TRBJ2-7 and V is TRBV5-8; 10 bases line up with TRBD1. This CDR3 is built from 14 residues. CDR1 and CDR2 from the germline V gene are SGHTS and YDEGEE. With 1 base clipped from V and 5 bases from J, the junction kept 3 bases outside the gene matches. For the CDR3, the DNA is TGTGCCAGCAGCTTGCGACAGGGGGCCCACGAGCAGTACTTC. As protein: CASSLRQGAHEQYF.

The chain has TRBV15 and TRBJ1-4, with 7 bases that match TRBD1. The germline V gene has CDR1 LNHNV and CDR2 YYDKDF (reference sequence). The CDR3 contains 15 residues. Trimming at V came to 3 bases and at J to 2 bases, leaving 3 bases not matched to a gene. CDR3 sequence (DNA): TGTGCCACCAGCAGGACAGGGAGGACTAATGAAAAACTGTTTTTT. Translation: CATSRTGRTNEKLFF.

The chain combines TRBV7-2 with TRBJ2-1; 10 bases agree with TRBD2. Germline V lookup: CDR1 SGHTA, CDR2 FQGNSA. Trimming cost V 5 bases and J 4 bases; bases outside gene matches: 5. The CDR3 sequence is 15 residues long. The CDR3 sequence: CASSEIAGGYNEQFF. DNA for the CDR3: TGTGCCAGCAGCGAGATAGCGGGAGGATACAATGAGCAGTTCTTC.

This sequence joins TRBV28 and TRBJ2-3, with unresolved D. V was shortened by 4 bases and J by 0 bases, with 17 bases between the two germline ends. This CDR3 comprises 17 residues. Germline assignment: CDR1 MDHEN and CDR2 SYDVKM. The CDR3 spells CASSSPPLLISTDTQYF. CDR3 nucleotides: TGTGCCAGCAGTTCCCCCCCCCTCTTAATAAGCACAGATACGCAGTATTTT.

Notes on this clone: The junction and the germline gene differ at one end; a read error may be behind it. The chain links TRBV7-7 to TRBJ2-5; 8 nucleotides line up with TRBD1. The CDR3 is 17 residues long. Germline assignment: CDR1 SSHAT and CDR2 FNYEAQ (reference sequence). The CDR3 sequence: CASSLTAPGQGGETQYF. The DNA of the CDR3 is TGTGCTAGCAGCTTAACGGCACCCGGACAGGGAGGAGAGACCCAGTACTTC.

The chain uses TRBV4-1 and TRBJ2-5; 9 bases match TRBD1. The CDR3 runs to 16 residues. The ends lost 3 bases at V and 5 bases at J; junction bases unmatched: 10. Germline V lookup: CDR1 MGHRA, CDR2 YSYEKL. As DNA, the CDR3 is TGCGCCAGCAGCCAGAGGGGTGACAGGGGGTACGAGACCCAGTACTTC. Translated: CASSQRGDRGYETQYF.

This rearrangement joins TRBV7-9 to TRBJ2-1; 12 bases are shared with TRBD2. V lost 1 base, J lost 9 bases, and 1 base stayed unmatched. Germline CDR1 and CDR2: SEHNR and FQNEAQ (reference sequence). CDR3 length: 14 residues. The chain's CDR3 is CASSLGLAGVEQFF. The CDR3 coding sequence is TGTGCCAGCAGCTTAGGACTAGCGGGAGTTGAGCAGTTCTTC.

The V call is TRBV2, the J call TRBJ2-3, with TRBD2 identical over 8 bases. CDR1 and CDR2 (germline): SNHLY, FYNNEI. V gave up 10 bases and J gave up 1 base; unmatched junction bases: 13. CDR3 length: 16 residues. CDR3 nucleotides: TGTGCCACCGACAGGCTGGTGACTAGCGGCACAGATACGCAGTATTTT. It specifies CATDRLVTSGTDTQYF. Full variable domain (outside the CDR3, taken from reference TRBV2 and TRBJ2-3): EPEVTQTPSHQVTQMGQEVILRCVPISNHLYFYWYRQILGQKVEFLVSFYNNEISEKSEIFDDQFSVERPDGSNFTLKIRSTKLEDSAMYFCATDRLVTSGTDTQYFGPGTRLTVL.

V and J are TRBV4-1 and TRBJ1-6; 7 nucleotides match TRBD1. The germline CDR1 and CDR2 sequences are MGHRA and YSYEKL. The CDR3 spans 15 residues. The J segment lost 7 bases and the V segment lost 2 bases, leaving 5 bases of the junction unmatched. The CDR3 here is CASSQRQGSNSPLHF. In nucleotides, the CDR3 is TGCGCCAGCAGCCAAAGACAGGGCTCAAATTCACCCCTCCACTTT.

The chain uses TRBV28 and TRBJ2-5; 7 nucleotides match TRBD2. Germline V gene sequence: CDR1 MDHEN, CDR2 SYDVKM. J gave up 2 bases and V 2 bases, and 5 bases lay outside the gene matches. The CDR3 runs 15 residues. The CDR3 region is CASSLRSSGQETQYF. CDR3 coding DNA: TGTGCCAGCAGTTTACGGAGTAGCGGGCAAGAGACCCAGTACTTC.

J is TRBJ2-5 and V is TRBV7-9; 8 positions match TRBD1. Germline CDR1 SEHNR, CDR2 FQNEAQ (reference sequence). V was pared by 4 bases and J by 4 bases, with 2 bases of the junction left unmatched. The CDR3 spans 13 residues. The CDR3 is CASSSQGVETQYF. CDR3 coding DNA: TGTGCCAGCAGCTCACAGGGGGTAGAGACCCAGTACTTC.

The chain couples TRBV28 to TRBJ2-5, with 8 bases that match TRBD2. This CDR3 is 16 amino acids long. The germline V gene has CDR1 MDHEN and CDR2 SYDVKM. Trimming removed 6 bases from V and 3 bases from J; junction bases left unmatched: 12. CDR3 amino acids: CASRSTYSGKKETQYF. CDR3 in DNA: TGTGCCAGCAGGTCGACCTATAGCGGGAAAAAAGAGACCCAGTACTTC.

This chain uses TRBV7-9 with TRBJ2-1, with 7 bases lining up with TRBD2. This CDR3 comprises 14 residues. Germline CDR1 SEHNR, CDR2 FQNEAQ (reference sequence). Trimming took 5 bases from V and 8 from J; bases not matched to a gene: 9. This chain's CDR3 is CASSQGRRGDEQFF. CDR3 nucleotide sequence: TGTGCCAGCAGCCAGGGCCGTCGGGGGGATGAGCAGTTCTTC.

This chain uses TRBV7-9 with TRBJ2-7, with a possible D match to TRBD2 (6 bases). The germline gives CDR1 SEHNR, CDR2 FQNEAQ (reference sequence). This CDR3 has 11 residues. Trimming shortened V by 6 bases and J by 10 bases, and 13 bases separated the two germline ends. This CDR3 is CASSYPGEQYF. CDR3 nucleotides: TGTGCCAGCAGTTATCCGGGAGAACAGTACTTC. Variable domain in full (rest from reference TRBV7-9 and TRBJ2-7): DTGVSQNPRHKITKRGQNVTFRCDPISEHNRLYWYRQTLGQGPEFLTYFQNEAQLEKSRLLSDRFSAERPKGSFSTLEIQRTEQGDSAMYLCASSYPGEQYFGPGTRLTVT.

In the case of this clone: Other nucleotide sequences in the sample specify the same CDR3. The rearrangement joins TRBV4-3 to TRBJ2-7, with TRBD1 matching 7 bases. Germline V lookup: CDR1 LGHNA, CDR2 YSLEER. The CDR3 runs to 15 residues. V lost 0 bases, J lost 3 bases, and 5 bases stayed unmatched. The CDR3: CASSQDLAGGYEQYF. The CDR3 DNA sequence: TGCGCCAGCAGCCAAGATTTGGCAGGGGGCTACGAGCAGTACTTC.

The chain is built from TRBV27 and TRBJ1-1; 7 nucleotides agree with TRBD1. CDR3 length equals 14 residues. V lost 5 bases to trimming and J lost 1 base; unmatched junction nucleotides: 4. Per germline, CDR1 MNHEY and CDR2 SMNVEV (reference sequence). In DNA, the CDR3 is TGTGCCAGCAGTCGGACAGGTGAGAACACTGAAGCTTTCTTT. Encoded protein: CASSRTGENTEAFF.